Each of the 22 T cell receptor beta chains below was sequenced from the same sample in a study of blood T cell repertoires in COVID-19. Here immunoSEQ multiplex PCR was the method, and the copy in TCRdb shows in-frame clones only, minus some. Altogether over 200,000 clones are present, 70% to 90% being singletons, with the ten largest covering roughly 0.8%. The sample consisted of peripheral blood. These receptors were collected from a woman under 40 with acute or convalescent COVID-19.

The chain combines TRBV13 with TRBJ2-7; a possible D gene is TRBD2 (6 bases). V was clipped by 2 bases and J by 5 bases, with 13 bases between them. Looked up from germline, CDR1 is PRHDT and CDR2 is FYEKMQ (reference sequence). The CDR3 consists of 14 residues. The CDR3 nucleotides read TGTGCCAGCAGCTTATTCGGGAGTGGCCACGAGCAGTACTTC. Amino acid sequence: CASSLFGSGHEQYF.

This rearrangement joins TRBV5-6 to TRBJ2-7, with 8 bases matching TRBD2. Unmatched junction bases numbered 16, after V lost 7 bases and J lost 13 bases. CDR1 SGHDT and CDR2 YYEEEE come from the germline V gene. The CDR3 sequence is 13 residues long. This chain's CDR3 is CASAPGLEPHSYF. The CDR3 DNA reads as TGTGCCAGCGCGCCGGGACTAGAACCCCATTCTTACTTC.

The chain has TRBV7-9 and TRBJ2-7; 7 bases map to TRBD2. The germline CDR1 and CDR2 sequences are SEHNR and FQNEAQ (reference sequence). The CDR3 has 15 residues. V trimming: 4 bases; J trimming: 6 bases; junction bases outside the gene matches: 12. The CDR3 sequence: CASSSPEAGVFEQYF. The CDR3 region has the DNA TGTGCCAGCAGCTCCCCCGAGGCGGGAGTTTTCGAGCAGTACTTC. The variable domain in full, completed from reference TRBV7-9 and TRBJ2-7, reads DTGVSQNPRHKITKRGQNVTFRCDPISEHNRLYWYRQTLGQGPEFLTYFQNEAQLEKSRLLSDRFSAERPKGSFSTLEIQRTEQGDSAMYLCASSSPEAGVFEQYFGPGTRLTVT.

The rearrangement joins TRBV30 to TRBJ2-1, with a weak D call TRBD2 (6 bases). The CDR3 length is 12 residues. Germline V CDR1 and CDR2: GTSNPN, SVGIG (reference sequence). The V gene lost 5 bases and the J gene lost 5 bases, with 10 bases spanning the gap. This CDR3 is CAWPGGNNEQFF. CDR3 DNA: TGTGCCTGGCCCGGGGGAAACAATGAGCAGTTCTTC.

This clone appeared once. The chain uses TRBV5-1 and TRBJ2-1; 12 positions match TRBD2. V lost 4 bases to trimming and J lost 9 bases; unmatched junction nucleotides: 8. This CDR3 is built from 15 residues. Germline assignment: CDR1 SGHRS and CDR2 YFSETQ. The CDR3 DNA follows: TGCGCCAGCAGCCCCCGACTAGCGGGAGCGGGTGAGCAGTTCTTC. Encoded protein: CASSPRLAGAGEQFF.

The chain carries TRBV5-1 and TRBJ1-4, with D possibly TRBD1 on 5 matching bases. The V gene's germline CDR1 is SGHRS and CDR2 YFSETQ. The CDR3 spans 16 residues. Trimming removed 3 bases at V and 7 bases at J, with 19 bases between. The CDR3 DNA follows: TGCGCCAGCAGCTCTCGGGGGAGTTTAGAAGGTGAAAAACTGTTTTTT. Translation: CASSSRGSLEGEKLFF.

This clone was recorded once. The chain links TRBV4-2 to TRBJ2-4, with 12 bases that match TRBD2. Germline CDR1 is LGHNA and CDR2 is YNFKEQ. Unmatched junction bases numbered 6, after V lost 3 bases and J lost 6 bases. This CDR3 is built from 16 residues. CDR3 region: CASSHGETSGRNIQYF. The CDR3 DNA sequence: TGTGCCAGCAGCCACGGAGAGACTAGCGGGAGAAACATTCAGTACTTC.

The J gene is TRBJ2-7, the V gene TRBV7-8, with TRBD2 identical over 8 bases. CDR1 is SGHVS and CDR2 is FQNEAQ in the germline V gene. V was pared by 0 bases and J by 0 bases, with 7 bases of the junction left unmatched. The CDR3 has 17 amino acids. In nucleotides, the CDR3 is TGTGCCAGCAGCTTAGCGGTGCGGGAGGCCTTCTCCTACGAGCAGTACTTC. Translated: CASSLAVREAFSYEQYF.

Only a few counts were recorded for this clone. This chain links TRBV7-6 with TRBJ2-7; weak D call: TRBD2 (6 bases). Trimming removed 5 bases from V and 7 bases from J, with 9 bases in between. The germline gives CDR1 SGHVS, CDR2 FNYEAQ. This CDR3 has 11 residues. The CDR3 loop reads CASSQAGEQYF. CDR3 nucleotide sequence: TGTGCCAGCAGCCAAGCGGGTGAGCAGTACTTC.

The chain joins TRBV27 to TRBJ1-2; D remains ambiguous. Germline assignment: CDR1 MNHEY and CDR2 SMNVEV (reference sequence). This CDR3 region has 13 residues. V was trimmed by 2 bases and J by 7 bases, leaving 11 bases between them. The CDR3: CASSLGQIGGYTF. DNA of the CDR3: TGTGCCAGCAGTTTAGGTCAGATTGGTGGCTACACCTTC.

The rearrangement uses TRBV30 and TRBJ2-3; TRBD2 is a possible D gene (6 bases). Between the trimmed V and J ends, which lost 7 bases and 5 bases, there was a span of 16 bases. The CDR3 loop spans 13 amino acids. The germline CDR1 and CDR2 sequences are GTSNPN and SVGIG (reference sequence). The CDR3 sequence is CAFIHPSVDTQYF. In nucleotides, the CDR3 is TGTGCCTTTATCCACCCTAGCGTAGATACGCAGTATTTT.

The rearrangement joins TRBV30 to TRBJ2-1; 8 nucleotides line up with TRBD1. CDR3 length equals 11 residues. CDR1 is GTSNPN and CDR2 is SVGIG in the germline V gene (reference sequence). Trimming at V came to 1 base and at J to 14 bases, leaving 4 bases not matched to a gene. The CDR3 DNA reads TGTGCCTGGAGTGAGGACAGGGTTGAGTTCTTC. Its protein is CAWSEDRVEFF. Complete variable domain (other parts from reference TRBV30 and TRBJ2-1): SQTIHQWPATLVQPVGSPLSLECTVEGTSNPNLYWYRQAAGRGLQLLFYSVGIGQISSEVPQNLSASRPQDRQFILSSKKLLLSDSGFYLCAWSEDRVEFFGPGTRLTVL.

The J gene is TRBJ1-3, the V gene TRBV27, with D possibly TRBD1 on 5 matching bases. Germline-derived CDR1 and CDR2 are MNHEY and SMNVEV (reference sequence). V lost 6 bases and J 4 bases, leaving 22 bases between the germline ends. This CDR3 has 17 residues. CDR3 DNA sequence: TGTGCCAGCAGCCCAAACAAACCCAGGGTATTCGGAAACACCATATATTTT. Amino acid sequence: CASSPNKPRVFGNTIYF.

The chain is built from TRBV4-1 and TRBJ2-1; 11 nucleotides align to TRBD2. The germline V gene encodes CDR1 MGHRA and CDR2 YSYEKL. The CDR3 loop spans 16 amino acids. V gave up 5 bases and J gave up 6 bases; unmatched junction bases: 9. The CDR3 region has the DNA TGCGCCAGCAGCGAAACACCCGGGACTAGCGGCAATGAGCAGTTCTTC. Amino acids: CASSETPGTSGNEQFF.

The chain recombines TRBV7-9 with TRBJ2-7; D gene uncertain. The CDR3 is 13 residues long. CDR1 is SEHNR, CDR2 FQNEAQ, per germline (reference sequence). Trimming took 5 bases from V and 0 from J, leaving 8 bases between them. CDR3 in amino acids: CASSPRSSYEQYF. CDR3 in DNA: TGTGCCAGCAGCCCCCGGAGCTCCTACGAGCAGTACTTC.

Only one count was recorded for this clone. The chain links TRBV30 to TRBJ2-2; TRBD2 might be the D (5 bases). Trimming cost V 1 base and J 4 bases, with 13 bases left between them. The CDR3 runs to 15 residues. Per germline, CDR1 GTSNPN and CDR2 SVGIG (reference sequence). The CDR3 DNA is TGTGCCTGGAGTGGAGGACTGTTGCCCACCGGGGAGCTGTTTTTT. It translates to CAWSGGLLPTGELFF.

This chain connects TRBV29-1 to TRBJ1-2; 7 positions agree with TRBD1. The V gene end was trimmed by 2 bases and the J gene end by 5 bases; junction bases not matched to a gene: 2. CDR3 length: 12 residues. Germline values: CDR1 SQVTM, CDR2 ANQGSEA. In nucleotides, the CDR3 is TGCAGCGTTGAAACAGGGGAGTATGGCTACACCTTC. Translated: CSVETGEYGYTF.

This chain uses TRBV4-2 with TRBJ1-4; D is unclear. Germline CDR1 LGHNA, CDR2 YNFKEQ. The V end was cut by 2 bases, the J end by 8 bases, with 9 bases between. CDR3 length: 13 amino acids. CDR3: CASSQKVEEKLFF. The CDR3 bases are TGTGCCAGCAGCCAAAAGGTGGAGGAAAAACTGTTTTTT.

CDR3 coding DNA: TGTGCCACCAGTGACCCCCTTTCGGGAGGGGGCTACGAGCAGTACTTC. Its translation is CATSDPLSGGGYEQYF. The chain uses TRBV24-1 and TRBJ2-7, with 8 bases aligning to TRBD2. The V gene end was trimmed by 4 bases and the J gene end by 3 bases; junction bases not matched to a gene: 10. Germline V gene lookup returns CDR1 KGHDR and CDR2 SFDVKD. The CDR3 is 16 residues long.

The V and J genes are TRBV5-1 and TRBJ2-7; D uncertain. This CDR3 contains 15 residues. Germline V lookup: CDR1 SGHRS, CDR2 YFSETQ. V was cut by 0 bases and J by 7 bases, with 17 bases left in between. Here the CDR3 DNA reads TGCGCCAGCAGCTTGGGACCGACTCGGGTGCGTGAGCAGTACTTC. Amino acids: CASSLGPTRVREQYF.

CDR3 amino acids: CASSRGVVGGLDTEAFF. In DNA, the CDR3 is TGTGCCAGCAGCCGGGGTGTCGTCGGGGGGCTTGACACTGAAGCTTTCTTT. The gene calls are TRBV5-4 and TRBJ1-1, with D possibly matching TRBD1 (6 bases). There are 17 residues in the CDR3. V lost 4 bases and J lost 3, with 22 bases in between. Germline CDR1 SGHNT, CDR2 YYREEE (reference sequence).

The chain carries TRBV29-1 and TRBJ2-3, with TRBD1 matching over 10 bases. Germline CDR1 SQVTM, CDR2 ANQGSEA. The CDR3 consists of 15 residues. J lost 5 bases, V lost 6 bases, and 11 bases had no gene match. CDR3: CSVSGTGDSIDTQYF. CDR3 bases: TGCAGCGTCTCCGGGACAGGGGACTCTATAGATACGCAGTATTTT.